The 7 T cell receptor beta chains in this list originate from one sample, sequenced in a study of post-analysis software for immune sequencing data. Unique molecular identifiers had been added to the TCR beta cDNA libraries. TCRdb redid the calling of the PCR reads with MiXCR, one entry per CDR3 protein. The sample carries about 160,000 distinct CDR3 sequences, approximately 35% recorded once. This specimen was blood, taken after autologous hematopoietic stem cell transplantation. These receptors were obtained from a girl aged 5-17 years with multiple sclerosis.

This chain links TRBV10-3 with TRBJ2-5; 8 nucleotides match TRBD1. This CDR3 spans 16 amino acids. The germline CDR1 and CDR2 sequences are ENHRY and SYGVKD. The junction had 6 bases not matched to a gene; V was cut back by 0 bases and J by 3 bases. CDR3 sequence: CAISESRGLLEETQYF. The CDR3 region has the DNA TGTGCCATCAGTGAGTCCAGGGGGCTTCTGGAAGAGACCCAGTACTTC.

This chain uses TRBV29-1 with TRBJ2-7; 8 bases map to TRBD1. The germline CDR1 and CDR2 sequences are SQVTM and ANQGSEA. The CDR3 spans 11 residues. Trimming cost V 7 bases and J 4 bases; bases outside gene matches: 3. The CDR3: CSAGQVYEQYF. CDR3 nucleotide sequence: TGCAGCGCGGGACAGGTTTACGAGCAGTACTTC.

This clonotype appeared many times. J is TRBJ2-7 and V is TRBV13; tentative D call: TRBD2 (6 bases). The CDR3 extends over 14 amino acids. V was trimmed by 6 bases and J by 0 bases, leaving 12 bases between them. From germline, CDR1 is PRHDT and CDR2 FYEKMQ (reference sequence). Here the CDR3 DNA reads TGTGCCAGCAGGTCCCGCGGGGACTCCTACGAGCAGTACTTC. The encoded protein is CASRSRGDSYEQYF.

This clonotype was counted a few times. The chain links TRBV11-3 to TRBJ2-7; D remains unclear. CDR1 is SGHNT and CDR2 is YENEEA in the germline V gene. This CDR3 comprises 14 residues. Between the trimmed V and J ends, which lost 3 bases and 0 bases, there was a span of 9 bases. The CDR3 sequence: CASSLRLFSYEQYF. CDR3 bases: TGTGCCAGCAGCTTGAGACTTTTCTCCTACGAGCAGTACTTC.

This clonotype occurred a few times. J is TRBJ2-1 and V is TRBV6-2 or TRBV6-3, with TRBD2 matching over 13 bases. After removal of 6 bases from V and 8 bases from J, the junction contained 7 bases not matched to a gene. This CDR3 is built from 15 residues. Germline V gene sequence: CDR1 MNHEY, CDR2 SVGEGT. The CDR3 DNA follows: TGTGCCAGCAGCGGGACTAGCGGGATTGTCTATGAGCAGTTCTTC. This encodes CASSGTSGIVYEQFF.

The rearrangement uses TRBV7-9 and TRBJ2-1; D might be TRBD2 (5 bases). Per germline, CDR1 SEHNR and CDR2 FQNEAQ (reference sequence). CDR3 length: 17 amino acids. Trimming pared 2 bases from V and 1 base from J, leaving 15 bases between. As DNA, the CDR3 is TGTGCCAGCAGCTTAAGTAGCGAGAGAGGGTCCTACAATGAGCAGTTCTTC. The encoded protein is CASSLSSERGSYNEQFF.

In its sample, this clonotype was seen a few times. The chain joins TRBV28 to TRBJ2-7; 8 bases fit TRBD2. J lost 2 bases, V lost 6 bases, and 9 bases had no gene match. CDR1 MDHEN and CDR2 SYDVKM come from the germline V gene. The length of the CDR3 is 15 residues. This CDR3 is CASSSPGLEAYEQYF. CDR3 coding DNA: TGTGCCAGCAGCTCCCCGGGACTAGAGGCCTACGAGCAGTACTTC. Using reference TRBV28 and TRBJ2-7 for the parts outside the CDR3, the full variable domain is DVKVTQSSRYLVKRTGEKVFLECVQDMDHENMFWYRQDPGLGLRLIYFSYDVKMKEKGDIPEGYSVSREKKERFSLILESASTNQTSMYLCASSSPGLEAYEQYFGPGTRLTVT.